This T cell receptor beta chain was sequenced during a study of T-cell memory formation after mild COVID-19. Study conclusions and caveats: A balance of CD4 and CD8 characterized clones contracting day 15 to 85, whereas later expanders leaned CD4+.

CDR1 ENHRY and CDR2 SYGVKD come from the germline V gene. Trimming at V came to 2 bases and at J to 12 bases, leaving 5 bases not matched to a gene. The CDR3 spans 12 residues. About this clonotype: Its antigen remains unknown.

The TCR alpha and TCR beta cDNA libraries, bearing sample barcodes and UMIs, were generated by 5'RACE using constant-segment primers. Each CDR3 protein is one row after TCRdb ran MiXCR on the 5' RACE reads. The sample shows 200,000 to 300,000 distinct CDR3 sequences, 15% to 20% of them seen only once. This chain links TRBV10-3 with TRBJ1-2; 8 bases align to TRBD1. This TCR was sampled from a man in his late teens or twenties who had mild COVID-19 (a few samples of this study predate the infection). Cell type and time point are not known. Sequencing was carried out using PBMCs or a T cell subset sorted from them (not recorded which). The DNA for the CDR3 is TGTGCCATCAGTGAGAGGACAGGGCAGAACACCTTC. Translating gives CAISERTGQNTF.